A selection of T cell receptor beta chains follows, all from one sample in a study of cytomegalovirus exposure and HLA in healthy donors. Repertoires were generated with immunoSEQ multiplex PCR, while TCRdb's copy carries only in-frame clones and drops some. The sample records 150,000 to 200,000 clones, roughly 68% being singletons. The material sequenced was PBMCs. Receptor source: a man aged 25-40 years in good health and CMV-seropositive. The CDR3 runs from the conserved cysteine through the conserved F or W. The order of the fields is J gene, V gene, clone size, D gene, CDR3 protein, CDR3 DNA. D genes are given only for firm matches. The size of a clone is reported for some rows only, either as once, few or many, or as a class for expanded clones.

TRBJ1-1,TRBV9,.,.,CASSPLEREAFF,TGTGCCAGCAGCCCCCTAGAGCGTGAAGCTTTCTTT
TRBJ2-7,TRBV13,.,.,CASKSRGYEQYF,TGTGCCAGCAAATCCCGAGGCTACGAGCAGTACTTC
TRBJ2-7,TRBV2,.,.,CASSESTGPYEQYF,TGTGCCAGCAGTGAAAGTACAGGGCCCTACGAGCAGTACTTC
TRBJ2-7,TRBV7-9,.,.,CASSSPGKGTYEQYF,TGTGCCAGCAGCTCCCCAGGGAAGGGGACCTACGAGCAGTACTTC
TRBJ2-7,TRBV19,once,.,CANSTYEQYF,TGTGCCAACTCCACCTACGAGCAGTACTTC
TRBJ2-5,TRBV7-7,.,.,CASSPRGGRGETQYF,TGTGCCAGCAGCCCTAGGGGGGGGAGAGGGGAGACCCAGTACTTC
TRBJ1-5,TRBV19,.,.,CASSIVLGAQNQPQHF,TGTGCCAGTAGTATAGTGTTGGGGGCGCAGAATCAGCCCCAGCATTTT
TRBJ1-2,TRBV10-3,.,.,CAIAPPRGEGYGYTF,TGTGCCATCGCCCCCCCCAGGGGTGAGGGCTATGGCTACACCTTC
TRBJ2-7,TRBV5-1,.,.,CASSPYQAYEQYF,TGCGCCAGCAGCCCGTACCAGGCTTACGAGCAGTACTTC
TRBJ2-7,TRBV7-9,.,TRBD2,CASRGWEGNEQYF,TGTGCCAGCAGGGGCTGGGAGGGCAACGAGCAGTACTTC
TRBJ2-7,TRBV27,.,.,CASSPLGSGSSYEQYF,TGTGCCAGCAGCCCTTTAGGTAGCGGTAGCTCCTACGAGCAGTACTTC
TRBJ2-1,TRBV7-9,.,TRBD2,CASSLSLAVYNEQFF,TGTGCCAGCAGCTTAAGTCTAGCGGTATACAATGAGCAGTTCTTC
TRBJ2-7,TRBV6-5,once,.,CASSFRTQATPYEQYF,TGTGCCAGCAGTTTTCGGACACAGGCAACGCCCTACGAGCAGTACTTC
TRBJ1-2,TRBV10-3,.,TRBD1,CAISAQADRVYGYTF,TGTGCCATCAGTGCGCAGGCTGACAGGGTGTATGGCTACACCTTC
TRBJ2-2,TRBV6-5,.,.,CASSYLGGGDTGELFF,TGTGCCAGCAGTTACTTAGGGGGAGGGGACACCGGGGAGCTGTTTTTT
TRBJ2-4,TRBV30,once,.,CAWSELSAKNIQYF,TGTGCCTGGAGTGAACTGTCTGCCAAAAACATTCAGTACTTC
TRBJ1-4,TRBV18,.,.,CASAGKQATNEKLFF,TGTGCCAGCGCAGGGAAACAAGCAACTAATGAAAAACTGTTTTTT
TRBJ2-3,TRBV5-1,few,.,CVTSNMGAGTDTQYF,TGCGTCACCAGCAATATGGGAGCCGGCACAGATACGCAGTATTTT
TRBJ2-1,TRBV7-9,.,TRBD2,CASSLGSTSGPSEQFF,TGTGCCAGCAGCTTAGGGTCGACTAGCGGACCCTCCGAGCAGTTCTTC
TRBJ1-2,TRBV7-6,.,TRBD1,CASSPDRGYGYTF,TGTGCCAGCAGCCCTGACAGGGGATATGGCTACACCTTC
TRBJ1-1,TRBV5-4,.,.,CASSLGAGGGTEAFF,TGTGCCAGCAGCTTGGGTGCCGGGGGGGGCACTGAAGCTTTCTTT
TRBJ2-2,TRBV10-1,.,TRBD2,CASRHHRLAENTGELFF,TGCGCCAGCAGACACCATCGACTAGCGGAGAACACCGGGGAGCTGTTTTTT
TRBJ1-3,TRBV4-1,.,TRBD1,CASSHQGASGNTIYF,TGCGCCAGCAGCCACCAGGGGGCATCTGGAAACACCATATATTTT
TRBJ2-2,TRBV7-6,.,.,CASSRQVLANTGELFF,TGTGCCAGCAGCAGACAGGTCCTCGCGAACACCGGGGAGCTGTTTTTT
TRBJ2-7,TRBV18,few,TRBD2,CASSSAGGSSYEQYF,TGTGCCAGCTCATCGGCGGGGGGGAGCTCCTACGAGCAGTACTTC
TRBJ1-3,TRBV28,once,TRBD1,CASTRRQGAGNTIYF,TGTGCCAGCACCCGAAGACAGGGAGCTGGAAACACCATATATTTT
TRBJ2-7,TRBV30,.,.,CAWSTGLEQYF,TGTGCCTGGAGTACAGGCTTGGAGCAGTACTTC
TRBJ2-5,TRBV5-1,.,TRBD1,CASSTDRGHGTQYF,TGCGCCAGCAGCACGGACAGGGGGCATGGGACCCAGTACTTC
TRBJ2-7,TRBV6-4,.,TRBD2,CASSELAGGIDEQYF,TGTGCCAGCAGTGAACTAGCGGGAGGAATTGACGAGCAGTACTTC
TRBJ1-4,TRBV10-3,.,TRBD1,CAITPGGPNEKLFF,TGTGCCATCACCCCAGGGGGCCCAAATGAAAAACTGTTTTTT
TRBJ2-2,TRBV7-2,.,TRBD1,CASSFPAGDRGAGELFF,TGTGCCAGCAGCTTCCCCGCCGGGGACAGAGGTGCCGGGGAGCTGTTTTTT
TRBJ1-2,TRBV19,.,.,CASSVQGNYGYTF,TGTGCCAGTAGTGTCCAGGGGAACTATGGCTACACCTTC
TRBJ1-1,TRBV5-5,.,.,CASSFTDRREAFF,TGTGCCAGCAGCTTTACCGACAGGCGAGAAGCTTTCTTT
TRBJ2-5,TRBV14,.,.,CASSPRAGSLATQYF,TGTGCCAGCAGCCCGCGAGCTGGGAGTTTAGCGACCCAGTACTTC
TRBJ1-3,TRBV9,.,.,CASSPQGTLSGNTIYF,TGTGCCAGCAGCCCACAAGGGACACTCTCTGGAAACACCATATATTTT
TRBJ2-7,TRBV27,few,TRBD1,CASSMGPRDSAYEQYF,TGTGCCAGCAGCATGGGGCCTAGGGACAGCGCTTACGAGCAGTACTTC
TRBJ1-1,TRBV6-6,.,TRBD1,CASSRRPQGANTEAFF,TGTGCCAGCAGCCGCCGTCCCCAGGGGGCGAACACTGAAGCTTTCTTT
TRBJ2-5,TRBV9,.,TRBD1,CASSPPGTGGSETQYF,TGTGCCAGCAGCCCGCCCGGGACAGGGGGCTCGGAGACCCAGTACTTC
TRBJ2-7,TRBV5-6,.,TRBD1,CASSLPGQGFNEQYF,TGTGCCAGCAGCTTGCCGGGACAGGGGTTTAACGAGCAGTACTTC
TRBJ2-1,TRBV6-4,.,TRBD2,CASSKRGLTHNEQFF,TGTGCCAGCAGTAAGAGGGGACTAACCCACAATGAGCAGTTCTTC
TRBJ2-5,TRBV7-9,.,TRBD2,CASSTPPGGPLRVQETQYF,TGTGCCAGCAGCACCCCTCCGGGAGGGCCACTGCGGGTCCAAGAGACCCAGTACTTC
TRBJ2-1,TRBV6-6,.,.,CASSLGDNEQFF,TGTGCCAGCAGTCTAGGCGATAATGAGCAGTTCTTC
TRBJ2-7,TRBV6-1,once,TRBD2,CASSSTSGRFHEQYF,TGTGCCAGCAGTTCCACTAGCGGGAGATTCCACGAGCAGTACTTC
TRBJ2-7,TRBV5-1,.,.,CASSRDTLFYEQYF,TGCGCCAGCAGCCGGGACACACTCTTCTACGAGCAGTACTTC
TRBJ1-5,TRBV28,.,.,CASTGVGNQPQHF,TGTGCCAGCACGGGGGTGGGGAATCAGCCCCAGCATTTT
TRBJ2-2,TRBV4-1,.,TRBD2,CASSQVSGSAGELFF,TGCGCCAGCAGCCAAGTGAGCGGGAGTGCCGGGGAGCTGTTTTTT
TRBJ2-2,TRBV13,.,.,CASSQTPKKTGELFF,TGTGCCAGCAGCCAGACACCCAAAAAGACCGGGGAGCTGTTTTTT
TRBJ2-5,TRBV5-1,.,.,CASSLARNQETQYF,TGCGCCAGCAGCTTGGCCAGGAACCAAGAGACCCAGTACTTC
TRBJ1-1,TRBV7-6,few,TRBD1,CASSPGQGADTEAFF,TGTGCCAGCAGCCCAGGACAGGGGGCCGATACTGAAGCTTTCTTT
TRBJ2-1,TRBV4-2,.,TRBD2,CASSQDSGRAYNEQFF,TGTGCCAGCAGCCAAGATAGCGGGAGGGCCTACAATGAGCAGTTCTTC
TRBJ1-5,TRBV28,few,.,CAGGGGTASNQPQHF,TGTGCCGGGGGGGGCGGGACCGCTAGCAATCAGCCCCAGCATTTT
TRBJ2-3,TRBV7-3,few,.,CASSPATGSDTQYF,TGTGCCAGCAGCCCGGCCACGGGGTCGGATACGCAGTATTTT
TRBJ2-7,TRBV19,.,.,CASSILGEVPYF,TGTGCCAGTAGTATCCTCGGGGAGGTCCCTTACTTC
TRBJ1-3,TRBV12-5,.,TRBD1,CASGENRGTGNTIYF,TGTGCTAGTGGTGAAAACAGGGGCACTGGAAACACCATATATTTT
TRBJ2-1,TRBV7-8,.,TRBD1,CASSFRDSYNEQFF,TGTGCCAGCAGCTTCCGGGACAGTTACAATGAGCAGTTCTTC
TRBJ2-2,TRBV11-2,few,.,CASQGRGSTGELFF,TGTGCCAGCCAGGGTAGGGGAAGCACCGGGGAGCTGTTTTTT
TRBJ1-4,TRBV6-1,few,TRBD1,CASSPGTGDEKLFF,TGTGCCAGCAGTCCCGGGACAGGGGATGAAAAACTGTTTTTT
TRBJ1-5,TRBV29-1,.,TRBD1,CSVGGQGGQPQHF,TGCAGCGTGGGGGGACAGGGCGGACAGCCCCAGCATTTT